This T cell receptor beta chain was sequenced during a study of blood T cell repertoires in COVID-19 (dated by TCRdb to 2018 to 2021). Background on the whole study: The collaborator samples originated in the United States, Italy and Spain and spanned the acute and convalescent phases of COVID-19. The material from the prospective study consisted of cDNA or gDNA derived from T cells, B-cell-depleted T cells, or PBMCs. Subjects who had been exposed to COVID-19, were actively infected with it, or had recovered from it provided the deeply sampled blood TCRbeta repertoires that made up the dataset. The repertoires were released in a freely available public database meant as a resource for research on the immune response to SARS-CoV-2. The samples were drawn from two sources: the first 160 participants of the ongoing ImmuneRACE study, and over 1,000 subjects contributed by 6 global collaborators. The sample metadata nearly always contained a de-identified subject ID, COVID-19 status, age in years and sex. HLA class I and class II types, where available, came from metadata supplied by the sample provider rather than from assay-based typing. General conclusions and limits of the study: How much clinical and demographic metadata was included differed by source and by participant, and the metadata was provided uncurated.

At one collaborating source in Seattle, patients were enrolled during active infection and were followed longitudinally through the course of disease. Each collaborating institution followed its own protocols to collect whole blood in K2EDTA tubes. For TCRbeta analysis, collaborators shipped samples as frozen whole blood, isolated PBMCs, or DNA extracted from either of those sample types. The germline V gene (reference sequence) specifies LNHDA as CDR1 and SQIVND as CDR2. The CDR3, cysteine through phenylalanine, is 12 amino acids long. The kept DNA is CDR3 alone, 36 bases in frame from the first base. V ends up 4 bases short and J 9 bases short, with an unmatched junction base count of 2. The immunoSEQ Assay, a bias-controlled multiplex PCR, was used to amplify TCRbeta CDR3 regions from genomic DNA. Per the source publication's procedure: Within the assay, amplification of reference gene primers was used to estimate how many nucleated cells each sample contained. Sequence reads were collapsed and filtered to measure the absolute abundance of every unique TCRbeta CDR3 rearrangement. For each sample, productive Simpson clonality was calculated as the square root of Simpson's diversity index over productive rearrangements. What TCRdb holds here is the immuneACCESS table cut down to in-frame rearrangements. Part of the clones is not present; checked against another copy, under half of the missing clones reflect an unresolved V gene, and the others are unexplained. V and J calls and clone size are copied from that table; D and trimming were computed from the DNA. In all, the sample holds some 120,000 clones, and 80% to 95% of those were seen once. Together, the top ten hold around 2% of the sample.

Notes on this clone: The antigen this receptor binds is unknown. Base-call qualities are not available, and no considerably larger clone is one nucleotide away.

Input material: peripheral blood. The chain was built from TRBV19 and TRBJ2-1; TRBD2 aligns with 8 central bases. The clonotype originates from a man over 45 with COVID-19, enrolled during active disease. The nucleotide sequence is given as TGTGCCAGTAGTACCAGCGGGGGTGAGCAGTTCTTC. Its translation is CASSTSGGEQFF.